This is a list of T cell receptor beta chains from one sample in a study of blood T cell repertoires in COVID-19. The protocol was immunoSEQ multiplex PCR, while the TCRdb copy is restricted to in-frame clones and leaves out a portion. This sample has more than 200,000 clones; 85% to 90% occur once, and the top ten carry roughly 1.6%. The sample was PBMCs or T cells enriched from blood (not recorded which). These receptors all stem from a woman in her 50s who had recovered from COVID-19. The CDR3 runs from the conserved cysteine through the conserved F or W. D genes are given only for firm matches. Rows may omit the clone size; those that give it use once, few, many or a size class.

CAISDARTYEQYF,TGTGCCATCAGTGATGCTAGAACCTACGAGCAGTACTTC,TRBV10-3,TRBJ2-7,NA,once
CASTRRGQAGQPQHF,TGTGCCAGCACCCGAAGGGGACAGGCAGGTCAGCCCCAGCATTTT,TRBV7-2,TRBJ1-5,TRBD1,NA
CASRKTGDFTEAFF,TGTGCCAGCAGGAAGACAGGGGACTTCACTGAAGCTTTCTTT,TRBV6-5,TRBJ1-1,TRBD1,NA
CASSRTSGASYEQYF,TGTGCCAGCTCTCGGACTAGCGGGGCCTCCTACGAGCAGTACTTC,TRBV18,TRBJ2-7,TRBD2,NA
CASSRDRNGDGYTF,TGTGCCAGCAGTCGAGACAGGAACGGAGATGGCTACACCTTC,TRBV3-1/TRBV3-2,TRBJ1-2,NA,NA
CASSLAHVVKAAPEAFF,TGTGCCAGCAGCTTAGCGCATGTAGTTAAGGCGGCCCCTGAAGCTTTCTTT,TRBV7-9,TRBJ1-1,NA,NA
CASSQIGAGSSYNEQFF,TGTGCCAGCAGCCAAATTGGTGCGGGGTCCTCCTACAATGAGCAGTTCTTC,TRBV14,TRBJ2-1,NA,NA
CASSFGAGLYGYTF,TGTGCCAGCAGCTTTGGGGCAGGGCTCTATGGCTACACCTTC,TRBV7-2,TRBJ1-2,NA,NA
CASSESPLAGGYEQYF,TGTGCCAGCAGTGAATCCCCACTAGCGGGAGGCTACGAGCAGTACTTC,TRBV6-1,TRBJ2-7,TRBD2,NA
CASSPGQGELFF,TGTGCCAGCAGTCCGGGACAGGGGGAGCTGTTTTTT,TRBV12-3/TRBV12-4,TRBJ2-2,TRBD1,once
CAWRPNPLKTGRFSTEAFF,TGTGCCTGGAGGCCCAACCCCCTAAAGACAGGGCGATTTTCAACTGAAGCTTTCTTT,TRBV30,TRBJ1-1,TRBD1,few
CASSYAGGPSYEQYF,TGTGCCAGCAGTTATGCGGGAGGCCCCTCCTACGAGCAGTACTTC,TRBV27,TRBJ2-7,TRBD2,few
CASSAVNLLAGAYEQYF,TGTGCCAGCAGTGCAGTTAATTTATTAGCGGGAGCCTACGAGCAGTACTTC,TRBV6-1,TRBJ2-7,TRBD2,NA
CASSFGEGLGYTF,TGTGCCAGCAGCTTCGGCGAGGGTCTCGGCTACACCTTC,TRBV7-9,TRBJ1-2,NA,NA
CASSQQGSSGNTIYF,TGCGCCAGCAGCCAACAGGGGAGCTCTGGAAACACCATATATTTT,TRBV5-1,TRBJ1-3,TRBD1,NA
CASSLSGYGYTF,TGCGCCAGCAGCTTGTCGGGGTATGGCTACACCTTC,TRBV5-1,TRBJ1-2,NA,NA
CAINRSGRWGEQFF,TGTGCCATAAACCGTAGCGGGAGATGGGGTGAGCAGTTCTTC,TRBV6-5,TRBJ2-1,TRBD2,NA
CASSRDSYEQYF,TGCGCCAGCAGCCGGGACAGCTACGAGCAGTACTTC,TRBV5-1,TRBJ2-7,TRBD1,NA
CASSYSADRGQYEQYF,TGTGCCAGCAGTTACTCCGCCGACAGGGGGCAATACGAGCAGTACTTC,TRBV6-2/TRBV6-3,TRBJ2-7,TRBD1,NA
CASSIQDSRDQPQHF,TGCGCCAGCAGCATACAGGACAGCAGAGATCAGCCCCAGCATTTT,TRBV4-3,TRBJ1-5,NA,NA
CASIGDSRSGNTIYF,TGTGCCAGCATTGGGGACAGCCGCTCTGGAAACACCATATATTTT,TRBV28,TRBJ1-3,TRBD1,once
CASSQGRTGSPYEQYF,TGCGCCAGCAGCCAAGGACGGACAGGCTCTCCTTACGAGCAGTACTTC,TRBV4-1,TRBJ2-7,TRBD1,NA
CASSARGGKGSPLHF,TGTGCCAGCAGCGCTCGGGGGGGGAAAGGTTCACCCCTCCACTTT,TRBV6-5,TRBJ1-6,NA,NA
CASSSGYNQPQHF,TGTGCCAGCAGTTCGGGTTATAATCAGCCCCAGCATTTT,TRBV27,TRBJ1-5,NA,few
CASSLGGSISRRVGELFF,TGTGCCAGCAGCTTAGGGGGATCAATCTCGCGGCGGGTCGGGGAGCTGTTTTTT,TRBV7-9,TRBJ2-2,NA,NA
CASSIPGARNEKLFF,TGTGCCAGCAGCATCCCGGGAGCCAGGAATGAAAAACTGTTTTTT,TRBV5-6,TRBJ1-4,NA,NA